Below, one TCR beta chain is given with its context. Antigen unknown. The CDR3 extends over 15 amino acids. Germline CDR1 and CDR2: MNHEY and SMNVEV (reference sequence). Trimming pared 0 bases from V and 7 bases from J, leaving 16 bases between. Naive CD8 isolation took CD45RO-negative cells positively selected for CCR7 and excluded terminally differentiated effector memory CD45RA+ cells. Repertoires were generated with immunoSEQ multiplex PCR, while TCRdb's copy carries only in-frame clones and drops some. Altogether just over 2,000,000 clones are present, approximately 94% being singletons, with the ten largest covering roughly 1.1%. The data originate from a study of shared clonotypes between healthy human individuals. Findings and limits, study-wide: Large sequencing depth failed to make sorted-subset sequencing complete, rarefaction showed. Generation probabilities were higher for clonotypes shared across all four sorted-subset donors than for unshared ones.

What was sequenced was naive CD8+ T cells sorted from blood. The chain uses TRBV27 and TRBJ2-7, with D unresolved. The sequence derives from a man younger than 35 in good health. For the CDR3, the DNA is TGTGCCAGCAGTTTATCCGCGTACGGAGATAGGGAGCAGTACTTC. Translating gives CASSLSAYGDREQYF.